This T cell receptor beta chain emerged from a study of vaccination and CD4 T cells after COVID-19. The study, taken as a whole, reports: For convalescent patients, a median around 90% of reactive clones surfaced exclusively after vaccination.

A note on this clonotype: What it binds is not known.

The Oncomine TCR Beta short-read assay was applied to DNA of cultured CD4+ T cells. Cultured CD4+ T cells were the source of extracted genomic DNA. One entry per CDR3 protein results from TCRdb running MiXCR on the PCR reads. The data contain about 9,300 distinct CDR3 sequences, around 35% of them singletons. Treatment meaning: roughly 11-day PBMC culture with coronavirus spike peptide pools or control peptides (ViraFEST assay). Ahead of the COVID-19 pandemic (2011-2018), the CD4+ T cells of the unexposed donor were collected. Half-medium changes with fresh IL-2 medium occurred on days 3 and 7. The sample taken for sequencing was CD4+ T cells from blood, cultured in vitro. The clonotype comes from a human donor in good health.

CDR3 DNA sequence: TGTGCCAGCAGTGAAGGGGGGGGGGAACAGCCCCAGCATTTT. This gives the protein CASSEGGGEQPQHF. V usage is TRBV6-4 and J usage is TRBJ1-5, with D perhaps matching TRBD1 (6 bases). Germline values: CDR1 MRHNA, CDR2 SNTAGT. Trimming shortened V by 3 bases and J by 7 bases, and 13 bases separated the two germline ends. The CDR3 sequence is 14 residues long.